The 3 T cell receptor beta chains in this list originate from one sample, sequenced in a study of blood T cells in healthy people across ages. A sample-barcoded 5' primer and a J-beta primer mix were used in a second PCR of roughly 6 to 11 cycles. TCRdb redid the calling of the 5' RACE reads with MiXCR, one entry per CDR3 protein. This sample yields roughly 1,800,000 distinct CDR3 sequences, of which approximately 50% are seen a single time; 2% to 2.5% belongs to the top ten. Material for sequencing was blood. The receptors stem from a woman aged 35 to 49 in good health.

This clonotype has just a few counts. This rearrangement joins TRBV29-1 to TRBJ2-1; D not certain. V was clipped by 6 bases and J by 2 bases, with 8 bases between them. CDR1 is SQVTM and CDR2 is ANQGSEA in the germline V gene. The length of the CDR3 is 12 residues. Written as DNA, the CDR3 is TGCAGCGTGGCAGAGACCTACAATGAGCAGTTCTTC. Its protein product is CSVAETYNEQFF.

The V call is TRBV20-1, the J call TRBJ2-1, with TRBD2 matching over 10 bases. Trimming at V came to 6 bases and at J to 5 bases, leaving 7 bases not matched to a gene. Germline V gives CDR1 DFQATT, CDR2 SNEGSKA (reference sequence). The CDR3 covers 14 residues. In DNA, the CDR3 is TGCAGTGCCGAAGGGCTAGCGGGGGACAATGAGCAGTTCTTC. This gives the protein CSAEGLAGDNEQFF.

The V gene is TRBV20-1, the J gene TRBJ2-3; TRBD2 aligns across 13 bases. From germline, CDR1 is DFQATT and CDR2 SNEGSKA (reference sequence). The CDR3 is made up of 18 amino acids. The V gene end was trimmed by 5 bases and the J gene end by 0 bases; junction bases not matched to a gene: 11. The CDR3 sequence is CSALSLAGGRASTDTQYF. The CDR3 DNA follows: TGCAGTGCTCTATCACTAGCGGGGGGGAGGGCTAGCACAGATACGCAGTATTTT.